The 2 T cell receptor beta chains reported below all come from one sample, sequenced in a study of CD8+ T cells in alopecia areata. The sequencing template was cDNA reverse transcribed from extracted RNA. Assay: immunoSEQ multiplex PCR; the TCRdb copy retains only in-frame clones and omits some. The sample shows 250,000 or so clones, none of them appearing just once. Cutaneous lymph node cells were pooled, and they were sorted using CD4, CD8alpha, NKG2D, NKG2ACE and other markers. Sequenced input: CD4+ T cells sorted from a lymph node. The receptors come from a C3H/HeJ mouse with alopecia areata. The strain's MHC haplotype is H2-k.

This clone was observed a few times. Mouse names are used for the genes. From the germline J gene comes the end of the CDR3, since the read stops 4 residues before it. The chain combines TRBV14 with TRBJ1-1; D unresolved. V lost 4 bases, J lost 2 bases, and 6 bases lay in between. CDR1 is SGHDT, CDR2 FRDEAV, per germline. The length of the CDR3 is 12 residues. CDR3: CASSPHNTEVFF. CDR3 DNA, as far as it was read: TGTGCCAGCAGTCCACACAACACA. Variable domain in full (rest from reference TRBV14 and TRBJ1-1): EAGVTQSPRYAVLQEGQAVSFWCDPISGHDTLYWYQQPRDQGPQLLVYFRDEAVIDNSQLPSDRFSAVRPKGTNSTLKIQSAKQGDTATYLCASSPHNTEVFFGKGTRLTVV.

In its sample, this clone was seen a few times. The germline and genes are mouse ones. From the germline J gene comes the end of the CDR3, since the read stops 4 residues before it. Other DNA variants within this sample encode the same CDR3. The genes are TRBV19 and TRBJ2-2; D is uncertain. The CDR3 totals 13 residues. In germline, CDR1 is FNHDT, CDR2 SITEND (reference sequence). Trimming pared 6 bases from V and 2 bases from J, leaving 8 bases between. Partial CDR3 DNA: TGTGCCAGCAAAGGAGGGAACACCGGG. It specifies CASKGGNTG. From start to end, the CDR3 is CASKGGNTGQLYF. The full variable domain, rest sourced from reference TRBV19 and TRBJ2-2, is GGIITQTPKFLIGQEGQKLTLKCQQNFNHDTMYWYRQDSGKGLRLIYYSITENDLQKGDLSEGYDASREKKSSFSLTVTSAQKNEMAVFLCASKGGNTGQLYFGEGSKLTVL.